This entry lists 27 T cell receptor beta chains sequenced from one sample in a study of patients and donors after allogeneic stem cell transplantation (dated by TCRdb to about 2020). The receptor library was made with RT-PCR. The listed sequencing device is NextSeq 550. Through fastp at Q25 and MiXCR, TCRdb rebuilt clones from the public reads, retaining in-frame beta chains. Rows merge per CDR3 protein into single entries with the most common DNA and genes. For this sample there are some 200,000 distinct CDR3 sequences; around two fifths appear just once. The ten largest account for 33% of the sample. The sequenced sample consisted of blood, either unsorted or a sorted T cell fraction (not recorded which). Every receptor here comes from a human donor who was either an allogeneic HSCT recipient or a stem cell or donor lymphocyte infusion donor (not recorded which). It is not recorded whose cells these are; they may come from a transplant donor.

The rearrangement uses TRBV4-1 and TRBJ1-2; D is ambiguous. Trimming stripped 1 base from V and 3 bases from J, with 15 bases between. CDR1 is MGHRA and CDR2 is YSYEKL in the germline V gene. The CDR3 length is 16 residues. CDR3 sequence reads: CASSQVLGFSDYGYTF. CDR3 nucleotide sequence: TGCGCCAGCAGCCAAGTTCTCGGCTTCTCCGACTATGGCTACACCTTC.

The J gene is TRBJ1-1, the V gene TRBV6-6; no reliable D call. Germline V gene lookup returns CDR1 MNHNY and CDR2 SVGAGI (reference sequence). V lost 2 bases, J lost 11 bases, and 12 bases lay in between. The CDR3 totals 12 residues. Here the CDR3 DNA reads TGTGCCAGCAGTTACAGGGAGATTGTGGCTTTCTTT. Translation gives CASSYREIVAFF.

V gene TRBV9 combines with J gene TRBJ1-1; D may be TRBD1 (6 bases). Trimming removed 0 bases at V and 8 bases at J, with 11 bases between. CDR1 and CDR2 from the germline V gene are SGDLS and YYNGEE. The length of the CDR3 is 13 residues. The CDR3 region has the DNA TGTGCCAGCAGCGTAGTGGGACACCCAGAAGCTTTCTTT. Protein sequence: CASSVVGHPEAFF.

This clonotype was counted a few times. V is TRBV27 and J is TRBJ1-5; 7 bases agree with TRBD1. V lost 5 bases, J lost 5 bases, and 3 bases stayed unmatched. The CDR3 sequence is 13 residues long. The germline V gene has CDR1 MNHEY and CDR2 SMNVEV (reference sequence). In nucleotides, the CDR3 is TGTGCCAGCAGTGCCACAGGGGATCAGCCCCAGCATTTT. Translated: CASSATGDQPQHF.

A few counts support this clonotype. This rearrangement joins TRBV29-1 to TRBJ1-1, with D maybe TRBD1 (5 bases). The V gene's germline CDR1 is SQVTM and CDR2 ANQGSEA. The germline V and J ends were trimmed by 6 bases and 6 bases, with 14 bases remaining between them. The CDR3 is made up of 12 amino acids. CDR3 region: CSVGRGYPEAFF. The CDR3 DNA sequence: TGCAGCGTGGGGCGGGGGTACCCTGAAGCTTTCTTT.

This clonotype was detected only a few times. The chain recombines TRBV6-1 with TRBJ1-3; D ambiguous. The CDR3 is made up of 14 amino acids. Trimming shortened V by 7 bases and J by 4 bases, and 14 bases separated the two germline ends. Germline V lookup: CDR1 MNHNS, CDR2 SASEGT. The CDR3 DNA reads as TGTGCCAGCATGTCTGGGAACACCGGAAACACCATATATTTT. Translating gives CASMSGNTGNTIYF.

This clonotype was counted between two and nine times. The rearrangement joins TRBV28 to TRBJ2-3; D remains unclear. Looked up from germline, CDR1 is MDHEN and CDR2 is SYDVKM. V gave up 6 bases and J gave up 3 bases, with 13 bases separating them. This CDR3 comprises 14 residues. DNA for the CDR3: TGTGCCAGCAGGGGCAGAGCTCTTACAGATACGCAGTATTTT. This encodes CASRGRALTDTQYF.

The rearrangement uses TRBV4-1 and TRBJ1-3; D not certain. This CDR3 comprises 15 residues. Per germline, CDR1 MGHRA and CDR2 YSYEKL. V lost 0 bases and J 4 bases, leaving 10 bases between the germline ends. The CDR3 sequence is CASSQDVGAGNTIYF. DNA for the CDR3: TGCGCCAGCAGCCAAGATGTGGGAGCGGGAAACACCATATATTTT.

The chain links TRBV20-1 to TRBJ2-7; TRBD1 matches at 9 bases. Germline-derived CDR1 and CDR2 are DFQATT and SNEGSKA (reference sequence). Losses at the gene ends were 5 bases for V and 4 bases for J; bases not matched to a gene: 9. There are 14 residues in the CDR3. CDR3 coding DNA: TGCAGTGCTCGGACAGGGACAGGGCTATACGAGCAGTACTTC. This encodes CSARTGTGLYEQYF.

The chain combines TRBV11-2 with TRBJ2-2; the match to TRBD1 covers 8 bases. Germline values: CDR1 SGHAT, CDR2 FQNNGV. V lost 5 bases to trimming and J lost 4 bases; unmatched junction nucleotides: 9. This CDR3 has 16 amino acids. The CDR3 region is CASSPIRGRRTGELFF. CDR3 in DNA: TGTGCCAGCAGCCCAATCAGGGGGCGCCGCACCGGGGAGCTGTTTTTT.

This sequence joins TRBV18 and TRBJ2-1, with 11 positions matching TRBD2. Germline trimming cut 8 bases from V and 4 bases from J; bases unmatched to any gene: 1. Germline-derived CDR1 and CDR2 are KGHSH and LQKENI. The CDR3 totals 13 residues. Here the CDR3 DNA reads TGTGCCAGCGGGACTAGCGGATACAATGAGCAGTTCTTC. Amino acid sequence: CASGTSGYNEQFF. Full variable domain (outside the CDR3, taken from reference TRBV18 and TRBJ2-1): NAGVMQNPRHLVRRRGQEARLRCSPMKGHSHVYWYRQLPEEGLKFMVYLQKENIIDESGMPKERFSAEFPKEGPSILRIQQVVRGDSAAYFCASGTSGYNEQFFGPGTRLTVL.

The chain recombines TRBV9 with TRBJ2-7; 7 bases are a match to TRBD1. CDR1 SGDLS and CDR2 YYNGEE come from the germline V gene. The V segment lost 2 bases and the J segment 5 bases; nucleotides outside the gene matches: 4. The CDR3 totals 13 residues. CDR3 in DNA: TGTGCCAGCAGCGTTACAGGGGCCCACGAGCAGTACTTC. Its translation: CASSVTGAHEQYF.

The gene calls are TRBV12-3 or TRBV12-4 and TRBJ1-5; D is undetermined. With 6 bases removed from V and 0 bases from J, the gap between germline ends came to 15 bases. CDR3 length equals 16 residues. The CDR3 region is CASSEEADYSNQPQHF. The DNA of the CDR3 is TGTGCCAGCAGCGAGGAGGCCGATTATAGCAATCAGCCCCAGCATTTT.

The gene calls are TRBV6-2 or TRBV6-3 and TRBJ1-1; tentative D call: TRBD1 (6 bases). Looked up from germline, CDR1 is MNHEY and CDR2 is SVGEGT. This CDR3 contains 14 residues. Trimming shortened V by 5 bases and J by 5 bases, and 15 bases separated the two germline ends. This CDR3 reads CASSREQGWTEAFF. CDR3 nucleotides: TGTGCCAGCAGTAGGGAACAGGGATGGACTGAAGCTTTCTTT.

This clonotype was seen only a few times. The chain carries TRBV6-1 and TRBJ1-2; TRBD1 matches at 7 bases. V lost 10 bases to trimming and J lost 3 bases; unmatched junction nucleotides: 5. This CDR3 comprises 12 residues. CDR1 MNHNS and CDR2 SASEGT come from the germline V gene. The CDR3 sequence is CATLGQDYGYTF. CDR3 bases: TGTGCCACCCTCGGACAGGACTATGGCTACACCTTC.

The chain combines TRBV6-2 or TRBV6-3 with TRBJ2-7; 8 positions match TRBD2. The CDR3 is 18 amino acids. Germline-derived CDR1 and CDR2 are MNHEY and SVGEGT. J was trimmed by 0 bases and V by 0 bases; bases with no gene match: 10. The CDR3 DNA reads TGTGCCAGCAGTTACTCGAGCCATTCAGCGGGAGTCTCCTACGAGCAGTACTTC. Encoded protein: CASSYSSHSAGVSYEQYF.

This clonotype appeared a few times. The rearrangement joins TRBV9 to TRBJ1-3; TRBD1 aligns across 7 bases. The ends lost 0 bases at V and 4 bases at J; junction bases unmatched: 1. The CDR3 covers 14 residues. Germline CDR1 and CDR2: SGDLS and YYNGEE. The DNA for the CDR3 is TGTGCCAGCAGCGTAGAGGGGGCGGGAAACACCATATATTTT. This gives the protein CASSVEGAGNTIYF.

The chain carries TRBV9 and TRBJ1-2; possibly TRBD1 for D (6 bases). V lost 3 bases to trimming and J lost 7 bases, with 19 bases between them. The CDR3 is made up of 15 amino acids. Per the germline V gene, CDR1 is SGDLS and CDR2 is YYNGEE. The CDR3 bases are TGTGCCAGCAGCGGTTCCGGGACATACCTGGGTGGCTACACCTTC. It yields the protein CASSGSGTYLGGYTF.

This chain uses TRBV7-2 with TRBJ2-1; D unresolved. Per the germline V gene, CDR1 is SGHTA and CDR2 is FQGNSA. Trimming took off 5 bases at V and 9 bases at J, with 8 bases between the two ends. The CDR3 is 11 amino acids. DNA for the CDR3: TGTGCCAGCAGCCCAGGTATTGAGCAGTTCTTC. Its translation: CASSPGIEQFF.

This chain connects TRBV12-3 or TRBV12-4 to TRBJ1-3; weak D call: TRBD1 (6 bases). This CDR3 contains 15 residues. V shed 10 bases and J shed 1 base, with 17 bases lying between them. In DNA, the CDR3 is TGTGCCACCTCGATCAGGGGACGATCTGGAAACACCATATATTTT. This sequence encodes CATSIRGRSGNTIYF.

The chain is built from TRBV29-1 and TRBJ2-7, with D possibly TRBD2 on 6 matching bases. The CDR3 has 12 amino acids. In germline, CDR1 is SQVTM, CDR2 ANQGSEA. Between the trimmed V and J ends, which lost 4 bases and 7 bases, there was a span of 14 bases. The CDR3 loop is CSVVALGREQYF. The DNA for the CDR3 is TGCAGCGTTGTAGCTCTGGGGAGGGAGCAGTACTTC.

This clonotype was counted a few times. V usage is TRBV28 and J usage is TRBJ1-2; D is uncertain. The germline gives CDR1 MDHEN, CDR2 SYDVKM. The CDR3 has 14 residues. The ends were cut back, 2 bases at V and 4 bases at J, with 11 bases in the middle. The chain's CDR3 is CASSLMDGSYGYTF. The CDR3 nucleotides read TGTGCCAGCAGTTTAATGGACGGGAGCTATGGCTACACCTTC.

This clonotype was seen a handful of times. This rearrangement joins TRBV28 to TRBJ2-7; 10 bases are a match to TRBD1. There are 16 residues in the CDR3. The ends lost 5 bases at V and 3 bases at J; junction bases unmatched: 10. Germline V CDR1 and CDR2: MDHEN, SYDVKM. This CDR3 reads CASSPFRDRGYYEQYF. Here the CDR3 DNA reads TGTGCCAGCAGTCCGTTCCGGGACAGGGGATACTACGAGCAGTACTTC.

The chain recombines TRBV6-1 with TRBJ1-1, with TRBD1 matching 7 bases. The CDR3 covers 13 residues. The V gene's germline CDR1 is MNHNS and CDR2 SASEGT. Unmatched junction bases numbered 2, after V lost 2 bases and J lost 5 bases. The CDR3 spells CASSESTGTEAFF. The DNA of the CDR3 is TGTGCCAGCAGTGAATCGACAGGGACTGAAGCTTTCTTT.

The chain combines TRBV20-1 with TRBJ1-5; D possibly corresponds to TRBD1 (5 bases). The germline V gene encodes CDR1 DFQATT and CDR2 SNEGSKA (reference sequence). CDR3 size: 12 residues. V dropped 6 bases and J dropped 6 bases, with 12 bases sitting between them. CDR3 loop: CSAGGTGQPQHF. In DNA form, the CDR3 reads TGCAGTGCAGGCGGGACGGGTCAGCCCCAGCATTTT.

The CDR3 DNA reads as TGTGCCGGCACCGAAGGGGCAGCCTTTCCCTACGAGCAGTACTTC. It encodes CAGTEGAAFPYEQYF. V and J are TRBV28 and TRBJ2-7; TRBD1 is a possible D gene (5 bases). Trimming pared 11 bases from V and 2 bases from J, leaving 22 bases between. This CDR3 has 15 residues. Germline V gene lookup returns CDR1 MDHEN and CDR2 SYDVKM.

This chain connects TRBV18 to TRBJ2-7, with TRBD1 identical over 8 bases. Germline-derived CDR1 and CDR2 are KGHSH and LQKENI. The CDR3 covers 14 residues. Trimming removed 3 bases from V and 8 bases from J; junction bases left unmatched: 9. CDR3 amino acids: CASSPSTGDSQQYF. The CDR3 coding sequence is TGTGCCAGCTCACCGTCGACAGGGGATAGTCAGCAGTACTTC. The full variable domain, in which reference TRBV18 and TRBJ2-7 provide the parts outside the CDR3, is NAGVMQNPRHLVRRRGQEARLRCSPMKGHSHVYWYRQLPEEGLKFMVYLQKENIIDESGMPKERFSAEFPKEGPSILRIQQVVRGDSAAYFCASSPSTGDSQQYFGPGTRLTVT.